This TCR beta chain was captured in a study of sequential checkpoint blockade in melanoma. For the study at large: TCRbeta immunosequencing was performed on DNA from over 90 pretreatment melanoma tumor samples.

On this clone: Its cognate antigen is unknown.

Treatment specified: randomized to nivolumab then ipilimumab (arm A) or the reverse (arm B). Trimming cost V 6 bases and J 0 bases, with 17 bases left between them. The CDR3 extends over 16 amino acids. Germline loops: CDR1 SGHNT, CDR2 YENEEA. Assay used: immunoSEQ multiplex PCR; TCRdb lists only in-frame clones, some missing. In the table there are 3,000 to 4,500 clones, about 23% of which are singletons. Study conclusions and caveats: T-cell fraction and clonality followed PD-L1 and CD8+ counts, not mutational load.

The chain joins TRBV11-3 to TRBJ2-5, with D possibly being TRBD2 (6 bases). Sequenced material: tumor tissue (inferred from file names), taken from a patient given nivolumab and ipilimumab in sequence. This TCR was recovered from a human donor with melanoma. CDR3 protein: CASSSYRGKYQETQYF. The CDR3 DNA reads TGTGCCAGCAGTTCCTACCGGGGGAAGTACCAAGAGACCCAGTACTTC.